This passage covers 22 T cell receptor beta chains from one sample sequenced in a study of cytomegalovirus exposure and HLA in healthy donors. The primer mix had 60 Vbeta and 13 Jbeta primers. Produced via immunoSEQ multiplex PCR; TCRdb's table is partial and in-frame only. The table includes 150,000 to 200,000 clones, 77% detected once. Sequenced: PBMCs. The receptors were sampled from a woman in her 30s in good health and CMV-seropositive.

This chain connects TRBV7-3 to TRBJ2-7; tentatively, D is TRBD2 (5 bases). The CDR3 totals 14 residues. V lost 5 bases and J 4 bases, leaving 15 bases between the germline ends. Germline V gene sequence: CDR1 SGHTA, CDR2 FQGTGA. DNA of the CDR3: TGTGCCAGCAGCCCTTCGGGATCGGGTTACGAGCAGTACTTC. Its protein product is CASSPSGSGYEQYF.

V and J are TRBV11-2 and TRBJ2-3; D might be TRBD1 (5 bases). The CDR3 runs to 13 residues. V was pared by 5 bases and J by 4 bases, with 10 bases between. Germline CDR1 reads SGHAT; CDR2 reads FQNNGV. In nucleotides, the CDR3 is TGTGCCAGCAGCCGGGTAGGGGCAGATACGCAGTATTTT. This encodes CASSRVGADTQYF.

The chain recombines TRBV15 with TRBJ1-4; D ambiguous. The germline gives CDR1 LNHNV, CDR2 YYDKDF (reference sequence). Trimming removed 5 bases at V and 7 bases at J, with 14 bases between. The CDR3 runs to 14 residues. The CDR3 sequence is CATSRGEPGEKLFF. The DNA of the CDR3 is TGTGCCACCAGCCGGGGAGAACCGGGTGAAAAACTGTTTTTT.

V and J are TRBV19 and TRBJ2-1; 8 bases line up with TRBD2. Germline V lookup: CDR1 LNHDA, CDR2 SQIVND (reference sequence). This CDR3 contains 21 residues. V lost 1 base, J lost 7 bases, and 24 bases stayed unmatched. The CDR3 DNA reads TGTGCCAGTAGTATAGCCCAGCGGGAGTTGCATATAAGGTGGGAAAGGAATGAGCAGTTCTTC. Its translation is CASSIAQRELHIRWERNEQFF. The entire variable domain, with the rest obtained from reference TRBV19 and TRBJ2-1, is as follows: DGGITQSPKYLFRKEGQNVTLSCEQNLNHDAMYWYRQDPGQGLRLIYYSQIVNDFQKGDIAEGYSVSREKKESFPLTVTSAQKNPTAFYLCASSIAQRELHIRWERNEQFFGPGTRLTVL.

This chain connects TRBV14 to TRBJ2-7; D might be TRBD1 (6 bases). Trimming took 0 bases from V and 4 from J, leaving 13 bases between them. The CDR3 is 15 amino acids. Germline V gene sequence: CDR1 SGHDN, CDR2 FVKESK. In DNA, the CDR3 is TGTGCCAGCAGCCAAGAACAGGGCATTGGGTACGAGCAGTACTTC. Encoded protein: CASSQEQGIGYEQYF.

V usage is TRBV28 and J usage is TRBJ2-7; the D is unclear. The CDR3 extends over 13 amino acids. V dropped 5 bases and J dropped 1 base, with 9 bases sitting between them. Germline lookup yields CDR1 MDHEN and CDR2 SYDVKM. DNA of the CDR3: TGTGCCAGCAGTATTGTCGGGTCCTACGAGCAGTACTTC. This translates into CASSIVGSYEQYF.

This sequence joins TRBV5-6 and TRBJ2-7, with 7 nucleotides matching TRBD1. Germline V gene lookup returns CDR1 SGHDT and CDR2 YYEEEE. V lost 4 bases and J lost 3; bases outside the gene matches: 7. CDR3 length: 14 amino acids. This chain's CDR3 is CASSGKGQRYEQYF. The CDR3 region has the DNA TGTGCCAGCAGCGGAAAGGGACAGCGCTACGAGCAGTACTTC.

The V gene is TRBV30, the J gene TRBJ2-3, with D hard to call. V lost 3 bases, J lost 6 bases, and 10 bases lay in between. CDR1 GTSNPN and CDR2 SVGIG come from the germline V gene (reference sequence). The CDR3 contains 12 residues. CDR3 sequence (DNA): TGTGCCTGGAGCCCTCCCGAGGATACGCAGTATTTT. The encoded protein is CAWSPPEDTQYF. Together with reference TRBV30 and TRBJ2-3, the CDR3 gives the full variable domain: SQTIHQWPATLVQPVGSPLSLECTVEGTSNPNLYWYRQAAGRGLQLLFYSVGIGQISSEVPQNLSASRPQDRQFILSSKKLLLSDSGFYLCAWSPPEDTQYFGPGTRLTVL.

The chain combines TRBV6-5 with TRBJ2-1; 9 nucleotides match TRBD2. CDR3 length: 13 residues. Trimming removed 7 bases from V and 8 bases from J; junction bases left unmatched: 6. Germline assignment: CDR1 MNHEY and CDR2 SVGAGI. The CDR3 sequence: CASMGLAGYEQFF. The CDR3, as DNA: TGTGCCAGCATGGGGCTAGCGGGATATGAGCAGTTCTTC.

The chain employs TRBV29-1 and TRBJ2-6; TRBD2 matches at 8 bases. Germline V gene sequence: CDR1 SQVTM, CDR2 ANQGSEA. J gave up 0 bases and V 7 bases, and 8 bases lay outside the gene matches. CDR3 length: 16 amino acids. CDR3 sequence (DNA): TGCAGCGCGTCTAGCGGGTTCGACTCTGGGGCCAACGTCCTGACTTTC. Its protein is CSASSGFDSGANVLTF.

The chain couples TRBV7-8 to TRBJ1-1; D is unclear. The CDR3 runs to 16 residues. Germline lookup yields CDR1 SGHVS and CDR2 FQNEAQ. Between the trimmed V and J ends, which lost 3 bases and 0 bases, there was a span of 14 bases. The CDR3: CASSFSSHALNTEAFF. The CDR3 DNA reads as TGTGCCAGCAGCTTTTCCTCACATGCTCTGAACACTGAAGCTTTCTTT.

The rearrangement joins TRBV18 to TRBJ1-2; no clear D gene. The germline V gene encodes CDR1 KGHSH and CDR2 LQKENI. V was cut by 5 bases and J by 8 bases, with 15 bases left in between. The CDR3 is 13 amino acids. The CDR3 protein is CASSSGPGGGYTF. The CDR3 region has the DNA TGTGCCAGCTCATCCGGGCCGGGCGGGGGCTACACCTTC.

This chain's CDR3 is CASSPRGLETGELFF. For the CDR3, the DNA is TGTGCCAGCTCACCCAGGGGGCTTGAAACCGGGGAGCTGTTTTTT. The V and J genes are TRBV18 and TRBJ2-2; 8 bases agree with TRBD1. The CDR3 runs to 15 residues. V shed 3 bases and J 5 bases; nucleotides not matched to a gene: 5. Germline CDR1 is KGHSH and CDR2 is LQKENI.

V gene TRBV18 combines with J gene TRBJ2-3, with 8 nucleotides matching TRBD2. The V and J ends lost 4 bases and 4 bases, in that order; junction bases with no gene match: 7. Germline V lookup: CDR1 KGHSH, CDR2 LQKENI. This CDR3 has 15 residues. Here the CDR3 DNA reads TGTGCCAGCTCACTCAGGACTAGCTCGCCAGATACGCAGTATTTT. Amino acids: CASSLRTSSPDTQYF.

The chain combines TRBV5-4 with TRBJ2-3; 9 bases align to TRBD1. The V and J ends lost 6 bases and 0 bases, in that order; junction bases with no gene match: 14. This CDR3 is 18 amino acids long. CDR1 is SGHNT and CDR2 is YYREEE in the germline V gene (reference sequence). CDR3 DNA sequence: TGTGCCAGCACCACTCCGGGACAGGGTCACCTTAGCACAGATACGCAGTATTTT. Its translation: CASTTPGQGHLSTDTQYF.

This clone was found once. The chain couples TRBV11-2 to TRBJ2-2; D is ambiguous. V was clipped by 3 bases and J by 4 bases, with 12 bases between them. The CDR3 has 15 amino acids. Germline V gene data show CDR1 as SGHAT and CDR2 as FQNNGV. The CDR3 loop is CASSFVKSGTGELFF. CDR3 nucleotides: TGTGCCAGCAGCTTCGTCAAATCGGGCACCGGGGAGCTGTTTTTT. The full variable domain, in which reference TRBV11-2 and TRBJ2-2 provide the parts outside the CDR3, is EAGVAQSPRYKIIEKRQSVAFWCNPISGHATLYWYQQILGQGPKLLIQFQNNGVVDDSQLPKDRFSAERLKGVDSTLKIQPAKLEDSAVYLCASSFVKSGTGELFFGEGSRLTVL.

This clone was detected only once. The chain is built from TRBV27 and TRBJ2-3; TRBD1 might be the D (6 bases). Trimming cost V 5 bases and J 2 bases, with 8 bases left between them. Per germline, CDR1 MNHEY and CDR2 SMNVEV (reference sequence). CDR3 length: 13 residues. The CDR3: CASSPGVTDTQYF. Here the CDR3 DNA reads TGTGCCAGCAGTCCAGGGGTCACAGATACGCAGTATTTT.

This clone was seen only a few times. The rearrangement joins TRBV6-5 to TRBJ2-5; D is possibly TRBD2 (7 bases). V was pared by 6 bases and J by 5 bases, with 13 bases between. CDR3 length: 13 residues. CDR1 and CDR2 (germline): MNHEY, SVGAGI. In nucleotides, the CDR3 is TGTGCCAGCAGGAAGGGGGGGACGGAGACCCAGTACTTC. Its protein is CASRKGGTETQYF.

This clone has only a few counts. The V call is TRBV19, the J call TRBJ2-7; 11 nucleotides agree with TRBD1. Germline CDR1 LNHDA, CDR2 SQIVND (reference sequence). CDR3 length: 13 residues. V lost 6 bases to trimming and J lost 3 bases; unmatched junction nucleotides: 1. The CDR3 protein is CASRGTGGYEQYF. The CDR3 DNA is TGTGCCAGTAGGGGGACAGGGGGCTACGAGCAGTACTTC.

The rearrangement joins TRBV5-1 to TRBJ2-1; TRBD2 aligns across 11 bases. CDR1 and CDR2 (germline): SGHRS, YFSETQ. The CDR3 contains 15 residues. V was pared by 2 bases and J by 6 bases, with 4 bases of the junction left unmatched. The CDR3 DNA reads TGCGCCAGCAGCTTATCACTAGCGGGAGTCAATGAGCAGTTCTTC. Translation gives CASSLSLAGVNEQFF.

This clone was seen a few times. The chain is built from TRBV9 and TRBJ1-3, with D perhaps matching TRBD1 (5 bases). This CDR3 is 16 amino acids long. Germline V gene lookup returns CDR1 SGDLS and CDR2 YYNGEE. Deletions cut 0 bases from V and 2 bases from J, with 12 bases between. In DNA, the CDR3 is TGTGCCAGCAGCGTAGCTGGGTCGGGGGCTGGAAACACCATATATTTT. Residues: CASSVAGSGAGNTIYF.

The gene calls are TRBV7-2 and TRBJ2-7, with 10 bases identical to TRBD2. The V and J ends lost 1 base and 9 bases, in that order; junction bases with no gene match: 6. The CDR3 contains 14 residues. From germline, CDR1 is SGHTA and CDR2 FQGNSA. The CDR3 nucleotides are TGTGCCAGCAGCTTAGGACTAGCGGGTAGTGTGCAGTACTTC. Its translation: CASSLGLAGSVQYF.